The 26 T cell receptor beta chains listed next were all sequenced from one sample in a study of Ad26.COV2.S vaccination and SARS-CoV-2 variants. The method was immunoSEQ multiplex PCR; TCRdb's version includes in-frame clones alone and lacks a portion of them. The sample lists about 400,000 clones, around 82% occurring once. This sample's treatment: some 20 received Ad26.COV2.S at low or high dose, single or two shots; 5 received placebo; per-sample allocation not given. Samples came from day 63 after the first vaccine or placebo injection. Sequencing used peripheral blood, obtained in a trial of Ad26.COV2.S vaccine versus placebo. The origin of the receptors is a person between 18 and 60 years old who received the Ad26.COV2.S COVID-19 vaccine or a placebo.

V is TRBV11-2 and J is TRBJ1-6, with TRBD1 matching over 9 bases. Germline CDR1 reads SGHAT; CDR2 reads FQNNGV. The CDR3 contains 14 residues. Trimming took 5 bases from V and 9 from J; bases not matched to a gene: 5. The CDR3 DNA follows: TGTGCCAGCAGCCTGGACAGGGGCTTTTCACCCCTCCACTTT. This encodes CASSLDRGFSPLHF.

On this clone itself: Other nucleotide sequences in the sample specify the same CDR3. This chain connects TRBV19 to TRBJ2-1; D unclear. Germline V gene sequence: CDR1 LNHDA, CDR2 SQIVND (reference sequence). Trimming left V 5 bases short and J 4 bases short, with 6 bases between. The CDR3 length is 12 residues. CDR3 nucleotide sequence: TGTGCCAGTAGTGGACGGTACAATGAGCAGTTCTTC. This translates into CASSGRYNEQFF.

V and J are TRBV19 and TRBJ1-5, with a possible D match to TRBD1 (6 bases). Trimming removed 4 bases from V and 2 bases from J, with 12 bases in between. The CDR3 contains 15 residues. Germline V gene data show CDR1 as LNHDA and CDR2 as SQIVND (reference sequence). This CDR3 reads CASSSPGDGNQPQHF. In DNA, the CDR3 is TGTGCCAGTAGTAGCCCAGGGGACGGCAATCAGCCCCAGCATTTT.

As concerns this clone: The junction departs from germline at one end; a sequencing error may be responsible. V is TRBV4-2 and J is TRBJ1-3; D unclear. The germline V gene encodes CDR1 LGHNA and CDR2 YNFKEQ. The CDR3 is 11 residues long. CDR3 sequence: CASTQGNTIYF. The CDR3 coding sequence is TGCGCCAGCACCCAGGGAAACACCATATATTTT.

This clone was counted a few times. The chain combines TRBV6-2 or TRBV6-3 with TRBJ1-1; 11 positions match TRBD1. This CDR3 has 15 residues. CDR1 and CDR2 (germline): MNHEY, SVGEGT. Trimming removed 6 bases from V and 5 bases from J; junction bases left unmatched: 8. The CDR3 is CASSPTGQGGTEAFF. CDR3 bases: TGTGCCAGCAGCCCCACGGGACAGGGGGGGACTGAAGCTTTCTTT.

The chain recombines TRBV4-1 with TRBJ1-2; maybe TRBD1 (5 bases). Trimming pared 2 bases from V and 8 bases from J, leaving 15 bases between. Germline CDR1 MGHRA, CDR2 YSYEKL. CDR3 size: 14 residues. The CDR3 coding sequence is TGCGCCAGCAGCCAACTTGGGGGAGGTAAGGGCTACACCTTC. It codes for CASSQLGGGKGYTF.

The rearrangement uses TRBV4-3 and TRBJ2-3, with TRBD2 matching 15 bases. The length of the CDR3 is 18 residues. Germline lookup yields CDR1 LGHNA and CDR2 YSLEER. V gave up 1 base and J gave up 2 bases; unmatched junction bases: 4. CDR3 sequence reads: CASSQGWTSGGDTDTQYF. In nucleotides, the CDR3 is TGCGCCAGCAGCCAAGGTTGGACTAGCGGGGGGGACACAGATACGCAGTATTTT.

The chain joins TRBV6-5 to TRBJ2-7; D is perhaps TRBD1 (5 bases). The CDR3 is made up of 13 amino acids. V was clipped by 4 bases and J by 1 base, with 8 bases between them. Looked up from germline, CDR1 is MNHEY and CDR2 is SVGAGI. The CDR3: CASSSRQSYEQYF. CDR3 coding DNA: TGTGCCAGCAGTTCCCGACAGTCCTACGAGCAGTACTTC.

Details on this clone: The sample contains more than one DNA sequence encoding this CDR3. The chain has TRBV11-2 and TRBJ2-7; D unresolved. V shed 1 base and J shed 2 bases, with 6 bases lying between them. This CDR3 region has 13 residues. Germline-derived CDR1 and CDR2 are SGHAT and FQNNGV. This CDR3 reads CASSLGGPYEQYF. In nucleotides, the CDR3 is TGTGCCAGCAGCTTAGGGGGTCCCTACGAGCAGTACTTC.

This chain connects TRBV6-5 to TRBJ1-1; D is perhaps TRBD1 (6 bases). This CDR3 is built from 13 residues. From germline, CDR1 is MNHEY and CDR2 SVGAGI. The V end was cut by 2 bases, the J end by 3 bases, with 7 bases between. The CDR3 sequence: CASSYGGHTEAFF. CDR3 DNA sequence: TGTGCCAGCAGTTACGGGGGGCACACTGAAGCTTTCTTT.

The CDR3 sequence: CASSLPPRLAGGRETQYF. The CDR3 DNA reads as TGTGCCAGCAGCCTACCCCCGAGACTAGCGGGGGGAAGAGAGACCCAGTACTTC. The chain couples TRBV4-2 to TRBJ2-5; TRBD2 matches at 13 bases. J lost 4 bases, V lost 4 bases, and 12 bases had no gene match. Germline V gene data show CDR1 as LGHNA and CDR2 as YNFKEQ. There are 18 residues in the CDR3.

The J gene is TRBJ2-7, the V gene TRBV2; no firm D call. The CDR3 consists of 13 residues. V gave up 8 bases and J gave up 2 bases, with 13 bases separating them. In germline, CDR1 is SNHLY, CDR2 FYNNEI. CDR3 amino acids: CASAKAVTYEQYF. The CDR3 bases are TGTGCCAGCGCGAAGGCGGTTACCTACGAGCAGTACTTC. Using reference TRBV2 and TRBJ2-7 for the parts outside the CDR3, the full variable domain is EPEVTQTPSHQVTQMGQEVILRCVPISNHLYFYWYRQILGQKVEFLVSFYNNEISEKSEIFDDQFSVERPDGSNFTLKIRSTKLEDSAMYFCASAKAVTYEQYFGPGTRLTVT.

V gene TRBV2 combines with J gene TRBJ2-5; D possibly matches TRBD1 or TRBD2 (7 bases each). Germline CDR1 and CDR2: SNHLY and FYNNEI. The CDR3 runs 16 residues. V was shortened by 11 bases and J by 1 base, with 23 bases between the two germline ends. CDR3 DNA sequence: TGTGCCTCAACCCAGGGGGGGGAGGGCCTCCAAGAGACCCAGTACTTC. Translated: CASTQGGEGLQETQYF.

This chain links TRBV19 with TRBJ1-2, with TRBD1 matching 9 bases. CDR1 LNHDA and CDR2 SQIVND come from the germline V gene (reference sequence). The CDR3 totals 16 residues. The V gene end was trimmed by 2 bases and the J gene end by 2 bases; junction bases not matched to a gene: 6. The CDR3, as DNA: TGTGCCAGTAGTATATCACAGGGGGCCCGCAACTATGGCTACACCTTC. Translation gives CASSISQGARNYGYTF. The whole variable domain, remainder taken from reference TRBV19 and TRBJ1-2, is DGGITQSPKYLFRKEGQNVTLSCEQNLNHDAMYWYRQDPGQGLRLIYYSQIVNDFQKGDIAEGYSVSREKKESFPLTVTSAQKNPTAFYLCASSISQGARNYGYTFGSGTRLTVV.

The chain combines TRBV6-6 with TRBJ2-7; unclear D gene. The CDR3 runs 14 residues. V lost 1 base to trimming and J lost 6 bases, with 13 bases between them. Germline V CDR1 and CDR2: MNHNY, SVGAGI (reference sequence). This CDR3 is CASSYLQNMAEQYF. The CDR3 nucleotides read TGTGCCAGCAGTTACTTACAGAATATGGCCGAGCAGTACTTC.

The chain has TRBV4-1 and TRBJ1-1, with D maybe TRBD1 (6 bases). The CDR3 has 17 residues. CDR1 MGHRA and CDR2 YSYEKL come from the germline V gene. V was clipped by 0 bases and J by 1 base, with 15 bases between them. The CDR3 loop reads CASSQDARTGPNTEAFF. Written as DNA, the CDR3 is TGCGCCAGCAGCCAAGATGCAAGAACAGGGCCGAACACTGAAGCTTTCTTT.

J is TRBJ1-1 and V is TRBV4-2, with TRBD1 as a possible D gene (5 bases). This CDR3 contains 17 residues. Germline loops: CDR1 LGHNA, CDR2 YNFKEQ. The ends were cut back, 0 bases at V and 0 bases at J, with 14 bases in the middle. The CDR3 protein is CASSQDAQGIVNTEAFF. The CDR3 bases are TGTGCCAGCAGCCAAGATGCGCAGGGAATCGTGAACACTGAAGCTTTCTTT.

The CDR3 protein is CAWVGGSNQPQHF. The CDR3 region has the DNA TGTGCCTGGGTAGGGGGGAGCAATCAGCCCCAGCATTTT. The V call is TRBV19, the J call TRBJ1-5; tentative D call: TRBD1 (6 bases). The CDR3 consists of 13 residues. The germline CDR1 and CDR2 sequences are LNHDA and SQIVND (reference sequence). The V and J ends lost 11 bases and 1 base respectively, with 12 bases between them.

CDR3 sequence (DNA): TGCGCCAGCAGCCTTCAGGCCCCGGGACAGGGGGAGACCCAGTACTTC. Translation: CASSLQAPGQGETQYF. The chain carries TRBV4-3 and TRBJ2-5; the match to TRBD1 covers 10 bases. Germline assignment: CDR1 LGHNA and CDR2 YSLEER. V was clipped by 4 bases and J by 5 bases; unmatched bases: 10. This CDR3 spans 16 amino acids.

The chain uses TRBV15 and TRBJ2-5; 7 bases map to TRBD2. Per germline, CDR1 LNHNV and CDR2 YYDKDF (reference sequence). V gave up 3 bases and J gave up 0 bases; unmatched junction bases: 7. The CDR3 totals 16 residues. CDR3 residues: CATSSEPAGYQETQYF. CDR3 DNA sequence: TGTGCCACCAGCAGTGAACCAGCGGGGTACCAAGAGACCCAGTACTTC.

The gene calls are TRBV3-1 (or the pseudogene TRBV3-2) and TRBJ2-1; 7 bases fit TRBD2. The V and J ends lost 0 bases and 5 bases, in that order; junction bases with no gene match: 13. This CDR3 region has 18 residues. Germline lookup yields CDR1 LGHDT and CDR2 YNNKEL (reference sequence). For the CDR3, the DNA is TGTGCCAGCAGCCAAGATCAAGTCATCGCTAGCGGTAACAATGAGCAGTTCTTC. Protein: CASSQDQVIASGNNEQFF.

This clone appeared a single time. This chain joins TRBV7-2 and TRBJ1-2; 8 bases match TRBD1. From germline, CDR1 is SGHTA and CDR2 FQGNSA. This CDR3 is built from 15 residues. J lost 0 bases, V lost 5 bases, and 5 bases had no gene match. CDR3 protein: CASSLGQDSNYGYTF. CDR3 bases: TGTGCCAGCAGCCTGGGACAGGACTCTAACTATGGCTACACCTTC. Filled out from reference TRBV7-2 and TRBJ1-2, the complete variable domain reads GAGVSQSPSNKVTEKGKDVELRCDPISGHTALYWYRQSLGQGLEFLIYFQGNSAPDKSGLPSDRFSAERTGGSVSTLTIQRTQQEDSAVYLCASSLGQDSNYGYTFGSGTRLTVV.

The rearrangement links TRBV3-1 (or the pseudogene TRBV3-2) to TRBJ1-2; D gene ambiguous. The CDR3 loop spans 16 amino acids. V lost 2 bases, J lost 6 bases, and 19 bases lay in between. Germline loops: CDR1 LGHDT, CDR2 YNNKEL (reference sequence). The CDR3 nucleotides are TGTGCCAGCAGCCAAAATCGGGCCTCGGGTCGAAATGGCTACACCTTC. Translated, it gives CASSQNRASGRNGYTF.

The count of this clone is one. The CDR3 reads CAIGRSYNEQFF. In DNA form, the CDR3 reads TGTGCCATCGGGAGGTCCTACAATGAGCAGTTCTTC. This sequence joins TRBV10-3 and TRBJ2-1; perhaps TRBD2 as D (6 bases). The ends were cut back, 8 bases at V and 1 base at J, with 6 bases in the middle. CDR3 size: 12 residues. Germline-derived CDR1 and CDR2 are ENHRY and SYGVKD.

This chain links TRBV5-5 with TRBJ2-5; the match to TRBD1 covers 7 bases. The CDR3 runs to 13 residues. Germline trimming cut 4 bases from V and 3 bases from J; bases unmatched to any gene: 3. Germline CDR1 is SGHKS and CDR2 is YYEKEE (reference sequence). The DNA for the CDR3 is TGTGCCAGCAGCATTGACAGGGAAGAGACCCAGTACTTC. Translated: CASSIDREETQYF.

V gene TRBV2 combines with J gene TRBJ2-7; TRBD2 aligns across 10 bases. Germline CDR1 reads SNHLY; CDR2 reads FYNNEI. V lost 1 base and J lost 5; bases outside the gene matches: 2. The CDR3 contains 14 residues. CDR3 residues: CASSEGTSGDEQYF. The CDR3 DNA is TGTGCCAGCAGTGAAGGGACTAGCGGAGACGAGCAGTACTTC.